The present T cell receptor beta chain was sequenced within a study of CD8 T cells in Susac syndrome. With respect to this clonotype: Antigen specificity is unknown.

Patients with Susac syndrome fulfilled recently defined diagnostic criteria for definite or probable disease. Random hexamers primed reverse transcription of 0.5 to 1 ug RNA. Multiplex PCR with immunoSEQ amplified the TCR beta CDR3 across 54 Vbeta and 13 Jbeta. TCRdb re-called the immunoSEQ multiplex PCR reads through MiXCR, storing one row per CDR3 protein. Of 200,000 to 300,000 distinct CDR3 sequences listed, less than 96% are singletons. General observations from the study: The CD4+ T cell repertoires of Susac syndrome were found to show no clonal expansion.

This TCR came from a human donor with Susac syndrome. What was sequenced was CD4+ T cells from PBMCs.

The CDR3 sequence is CASSYSRVTEAFF. CDR3 DNA sequence: TGTGCCAGCAGTTACTCCAGGGTTACTGAAGCTTTCTTT. The chain employs TRBV6-5 and TRBJ1-1; a possible D gene is TRBD1 (5 bases). Germline loops: CDR1 MNHEY, CDR2 SVGAGI. This CDR3 has 13 residues. V dropped 0 bases and J dropped 5 bases, with 7 bases sitting between them.